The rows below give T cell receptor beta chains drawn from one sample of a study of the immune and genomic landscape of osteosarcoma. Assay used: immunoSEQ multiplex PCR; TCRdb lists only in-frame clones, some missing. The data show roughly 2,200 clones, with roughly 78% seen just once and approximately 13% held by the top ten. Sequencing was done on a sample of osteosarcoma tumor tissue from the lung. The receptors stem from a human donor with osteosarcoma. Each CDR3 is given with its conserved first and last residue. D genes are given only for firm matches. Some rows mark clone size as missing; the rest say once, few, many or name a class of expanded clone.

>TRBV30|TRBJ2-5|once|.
TGTGCCTGGAGTGGCAGGAGGGAGACCCAGTACTTC
CAWSGRRETQYF
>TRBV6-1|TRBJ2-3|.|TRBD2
TGTGCCAGCAGTGAACTAGCGGGGGGGCCAGATACGCAGTATTTT
CASSELAGGPDTQYF
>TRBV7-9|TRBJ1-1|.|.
TGTGCCAGCAGCTTAGGGGGCAAGGCTGAAGCTTTCTTT
CASSLGGKAEAFF
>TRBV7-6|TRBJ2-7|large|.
TGTGCCAGCAGCTTAGCGGGGGCAGGGGCTGATGAGCAGTACTTC
CASSLAGAGADEQYF
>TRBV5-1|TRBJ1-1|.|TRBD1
TGCGCCAGCAGCTTGATAGGACAGGCTGAAGCTTTCTTT
CASSLIGQAEAFF
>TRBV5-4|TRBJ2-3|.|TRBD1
TGTGCCAGCAGCCGGACAGGGGGGACAGATACGCAGTATTTT
CASSRTGGTDTQYF
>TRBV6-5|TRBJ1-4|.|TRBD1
TGTGCCAGCAGCGGGACAGGGGCTAATGAAAAACTGTTTTTT
CASSGTGANEKLFF
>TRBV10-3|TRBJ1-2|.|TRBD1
TGTGCCATCAGTGAGCCGAGGACAGGGCAAAGTAATAACTATGGCTACACCTTC
CAISEPRTGQSNNYGYTF
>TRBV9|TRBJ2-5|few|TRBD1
TGTGCCAGCAGCGTAGATCCGACAGGGCCTGGGGAGACCCAGTACTTC
CASSVDPTGPGETQYF
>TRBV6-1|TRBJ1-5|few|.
TGTGCCAGCAGGGACGGAATAAGTAGCAATCAGCCCCAGCATTTT
CASRDGISSNQPQHF
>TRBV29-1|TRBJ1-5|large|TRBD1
TGCAGCGTTGTCCCGGACAGGCACAGCAATCAGCCCCAGCATTTT
CSVVPDRHSNQPQHF